One TCR beta chain is described in this entry. Antigen specificity is unknown. By phenotype, naive CD8+ T cells were CD45RO-CCR7+CD27+CD95-. The data belong to a study of CXCR3-negative and CXCR3-positive naive CD8 T cells. Preparation of TRB cDNA libraries relied on 5' RACE carrying UMI labels. With the 5' RACE reads reprocessed, TCRdb shows one record per CDR3 protein and no DNA. In all, the sample yields 20,000 to 30,000 distinct CDR3 sequences. Notes on the study in general: Relative to CXCR3-negative naive cells, CXCR3-positive naive cells had more hydrophobic TRB CDR3s.

The sequenced sample was naive CXCR3- CD8+ T cells from blood. As for subset: CD45RO-CCR7+CD27+CD95- naive CD8+ T cells lacking CXCR3 (TNR3-). The source of this sequence is a human donor in good health. Some clones in this sample may be carry-over from other donors' samples.

The CDR3 sequence: CATSSLNQPQHF. V usage is TRBV15 and J usage is TRBJ1-5. This CDR3 has 12 amino acids. Germline V gives CDR1 LNHNV, CDR2 YYDKDF (reference sequence).